The entry below gives a single T cell receptor (beta chain) sequence along with its context. Original methodology: Amplification with reference gene primers provided the estimates of nucleated cell counts. TCRdb's table, derived via immunoSEQ multiplex PCR, lists solely in-frame clones and lacks some. V and J calls and clone size are copied from that table; D and trimming were computed from the DNA. This sample has some 57,000 clones, with approximately 91% found just once. V shed 4 bases, J shed 1 base, and the junction held 3 bases outside the gene matches. This CDR3 spans 16 amino acids. Germline loops: CDR1 SGHNT, CDR2 YENEEA. The data originate from a study of blood T cell repertoires in COVID-19. Overall study: The United States, Italy and Spain supplied acute and convalescent COVID-19 samples. The analysed material was cDNA or gDNA that came from T cells, B-cell-depleted T cells, or PBMCs.

This clonotype originated in a man aged 45-60 years with active COVID-19. The sequenced material came from peripheral blood. The J gene is TRBJ2-1, the V gene TRBV11-3; 11 nucleotides line up with TRBD2. CDR3 in amino acids: CASSSRLAGSYNEQFF. CDR3 sequence (DNA): TGTGCCAGCAGCTCCAGACTAGCGGGGTCCTACAATGAGCAGTTCTTC.